The present T cell receptor beta chain was sequenced within a study of cytomegalovirus exposure and HLA in healthy donors. Vbeta (60) and Jbeta (13) primers were used in the PCR. Sequencing used immunoSEQ multiplex PCR; TCRdb keeps in-frame clones, though not all of them. The data hold around 170,000 clones, with more than 70% observed a single time. The CDR3 length is 12 residues. The germline V gene encodes CDR1 SEHNR and CDR2 FQNEAQ (reference sequence). Trimming took 7 bases from V and 6 from J, leaving 10 bases between them. This clone occurred once. No antigen is known for it. General observations from the study: The investigators catalogued 164 TCR beta chains as cytomegalovirus-associated. Later analysis associated a missense DCLRE1C variant with TCR beta V- and J-gene trimming. The classifier reportedly diagnosed cytomegalovirus status with high sensitivity and specificity.

The sequenced material came from PBMCs. This chain connects TRBV7-9 to TRBJ2-1; D is perhaps TRBD2 (5 bases). This clonotype originated in a boy between 2 and 10 years old in good health and CMV-seronegative. The CDR3 DNA reads as TGTGCCAGCAAAACCGAGGGCAATGAGCAGTTCTTC. It codes for CASKTEGNEQFF. The full variable domain, rest sourced from reference TRBV7-9 and TRBJ2-1, is DTGVSQNPRHKITKRGQNVTFRCDPISEHNRLYWYRQTLGQGPEFLTYFQNEAQLEKSRLLSDRFSAERPKGSFSTLEIQRTEQGDSAMYLCASKTEGNEQFFGPGTRLTVL.